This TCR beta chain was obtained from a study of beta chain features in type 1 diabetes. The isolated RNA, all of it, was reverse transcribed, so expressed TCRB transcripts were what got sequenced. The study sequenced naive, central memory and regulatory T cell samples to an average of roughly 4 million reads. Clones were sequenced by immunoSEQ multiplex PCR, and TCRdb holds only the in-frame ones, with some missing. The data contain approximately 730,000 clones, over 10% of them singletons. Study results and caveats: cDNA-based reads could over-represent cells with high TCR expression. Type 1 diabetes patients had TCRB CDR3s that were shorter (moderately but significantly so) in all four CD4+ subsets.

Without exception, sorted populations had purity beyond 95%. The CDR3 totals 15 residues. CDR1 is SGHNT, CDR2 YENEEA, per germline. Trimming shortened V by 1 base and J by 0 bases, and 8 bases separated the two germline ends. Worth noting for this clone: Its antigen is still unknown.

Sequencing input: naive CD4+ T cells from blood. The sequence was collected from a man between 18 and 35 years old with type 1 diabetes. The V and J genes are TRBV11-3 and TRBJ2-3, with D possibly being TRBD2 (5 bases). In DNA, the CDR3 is TGTGCCAGCAGCTTAGTTTCGGGGAGCACAGATACGCAGTATTTT. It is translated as CASSLVSGSTDTQYF.